This TCR beta chain is from a study of blood T cell repertoires in COVID-19. As for the study in general: The United States, Italy and Spain supplied acute and convalescent COVID-19 samples. From T cells, B-cell-depleted T cells, or PBMCs came the material, which was cDNA or gDNA.

This CDR3 comprises 14 residues. V was clipped by 2 bases and J by 6 bases; unmatched bases: 3. CDR1 and CDR2 (germline): MNHNY, SVGAGI (reference sequence). The authors' processing: Reference gene primer amplification in the assay estimated nucleated cell counts. TCRdb's table, derived via immunoSEQ multiplex PCR, lists solely in-frame clones and lacks some. V and J calls and clone size are copied from that table; D and trimming were computed from the DNA. This sample carries roughly 200,000 clones, approximately 83% of them seen once, and the ten largest clones take roughly 3.5%. The chain combines TRBV6-6 with TRBJ2-1; 8 bases match TRBD2. The sequencing sample was made of peripheral blood. This receptor was identified in a man between 60 and 75 years old with acute or convalescent COVID-19. The DNA of the CDR3 is TGTGCCAGCAGTTACACTAGCGGACCCAATGAGCAGTTCTTC. Protein sequence: CASSYTSGPNEQFF.